Presented here are 8 T cell receptor beta chains from one specimen sequenced in a study of response to subunit inactivated influenza vaccine. MiXCR, run by TCRdb on the RT-PCR reads, gives a single entry per CDR3 protein. This table holds more than 450,000 distinct CDR3 sequences, over 9% found once. The same data also contributed to another study, on T cells expressing NK-cell markers. That source reports: UMIs were included in TCR beta cDNA generated by 5'RACE template switching.

Specimen: PBMCs from blood, collected on the day of vaccination. The origin of the receptors is a man in his fifties or sixties who received an inactivated influenza vaccine.

A few counts support this clonotype. This chain connects TRBV11-2 to TRBJ2-2; the D gene is possibly TRBD2 (6 bases). This CDR3 comprises 18 residues. Germline CDR1 SGHAT, CDR2 FQNNGV. V was cut by 5 bases and J by 3 bases, with 22 bases left in between. CDR3 amino acids: CASSDSVGSGLHTGELFF. The CDR3 nucleotides read TGTGCCAGCAGCGATAGTGTGGGATCGGGACTGCACACCGGGGAGCTGTTTTTT.

This clonotype appeared a few times. This chain joins TRBV6-1 and TRBJ1-1; D is unresolved. Germline values: CDR1 MNHNS, CDR2 SASEGT. Trimming stripped 7 bases from V and 0 bases from J, with 18 bases between. CDR3 length: 16 residues. CDR3 DNA: TGTGCCAGCACAGCAACCGCGGCGGCCCTGAACACTGAAGCTTTCTTT. Translated, it gives CASTATAAALNTEAFF.

This clonotype was observed a few times. The rearrangement joins TRBV28 to TRBJ2-1, with D maybe TRBD2 (6 bases). CDR3 length equals 16 residues. V was cut by 5 bases and J by 0 bases, with 14 bases left in between. The germline CDR1 and CDR2 sequences are MDHEN and SYDVKM. The CDR3 reads CASSPLATSSYNEQFF. The CDR3 DNA sequence: TGTGCCAGCAGTCCCCTAGCGACGAGCTCCTACAATGAGCAGTTCTTC.

In its sample, this clonotype was seen a few times. This sequence joins TRBV27 and TRBJ2-1; D gene unclear. V shed 3 bases and J shed 0 bases, with 12 bases lying between them. Per the germline V gene, CDR1 is MNHEY and CDR2 is SMNVEV (reference sequence). The CDR3 runs 16 residues. Here the CDR3 reads CASSFIGGSSYNEQFF. The CDR3 region has the DNA TGTGCCAGCAGTTTCATTGGCGGCAGCTCCTACAATGAGCAGTTCTTC.

There are a few counts of this clonotype. The chain carries TRBV12-3 or TRBV12-4 and TRBJ2-3; D is unresolved. The V gene lost 3 bases and the J gene lost 2 bases, with 9 bases spanning the gap. This CDR3 is 14 amino acids long. The CDR3 loop reads CASSLEYFTDTQYF. DNA for the CDR3: TGTGCCAGCAGTTTGGAGTACTTCACAGATACGCAGTATTTT.

This clonotype was seen at least ten times. This sequence joins TRBV5-1 and TRBJ1-1; tentatively, D is TRBD1 (5 bases). Germline V gene data show CDR1 as SGHRS and CDR2 as YFSETQ. Trimming removed 0 bases at V and 1 base at J, with 10 bases between. The CDR3 covers 15 residues. CDR3 in amino acids: CASSLEQAANTEAFF. The CDR3 DNA sequence: TGCGCCAGCAGCTTGGAACAGGCGGCGAACACTGAAGCTTTCTTT.

This clonotype was picked up a small number of times. The chain recombines TRBV4-2 with TRBJ1-2; no reliable D call. The V end lost 1 base, the J end lost 3 bases, and 12 bases lay between the germline ends. The germline V gene has CDR1 LGHNA and CDR2 YNFKEQ. The CDR3 loop spans 15 amino acids. In DNA form, the CDR3 reads TGTGCCAGCAGCCAAGGGGCCAGCGGGGACTATGGCTACACCTTC. Amino acids: CASSQGASGDYGYTF.

The table lists this clonotype with many counts. The V gene is TRBV5-1, the J gene TRBJ1-4; D is perhaps TRBD1 (6 bases). Trimming took off 3 bases at V and 8 bases at J, with 17 bases between the two ends. The germline V gene has CDR1 SGHRS and CDR2 YFSETQ. The CDR3 is 15 residues long. The CDR3 loop is CASSYGGQGREKLFF. The CDR3 DNA is TGCGCCAGCAGCTATGGTGGCCAGGGGCGGGAAAAACTGTTTTTT.